This T cell receptor beta chain was recorded in a study of cytomegalovirus exposure and HLA in healthy donors. Study results and limitations: The authors listed 150 to 200 TCR beta chains as cytomegalovirus-associated. Among TCR beta chains of equal frequency, HLA-associated ones were more clonally expanded in a later analysis.

It was healthy bone marrow donors who served as donors. As to this clone: What it binds is unknown.

Germline V gives CDR1 SGHAT, CDR2 FQNNGV. This CDR3 contains 14 residues. Germline trimming cut 4 bases from V and 4 bases from J; bases unmatched to any gene: 6. A multiplex PCR was run with 60 Vbeta primers and 13 Jbeta primers. Per the original data handling: Tens of millions of unique TCR beta chains, roughly 11 million of them shared, were counted by a later analysis. TCRdb keeps only in-frame clones here, not all; method: immunoSEQ multiplex PCR. V and J calls and clone size are as listed in that table; D and trimming were resolved from the DNA. The sample holds 70,000 to 90,000 clones; roughly 82% are singletons and the top ten take about 20%.

The chain is built from TRBV11-2 and TRBJ2-5, with 7 bases fitting TRBD2. The clonotype originates from an older man in good health and CMV-seropositive. Sequencing was carried out using PBMCs. CDR3 amino acids: CASSWSGTTETQYF. DNA of the CDR3: TGTGCCAGCAGCTGGAGCGGGACTACAGAGACCCAGTACTTC.